The T cell receptor (beta chain) under discussion was sequenced for a study of graft-versus-host responses after intestinal transplantation. Study overall: Among the recipients, transplants were multivisceral, liver-intestinal, or isolated intestinal. Anti-thymocyte globulin was used for induction in all recipients, who then took tacrolimus and steroids for about 3 years. General study results and limits: GvH clones occurred in recipient marrow; some first appeared in ileum or blood. Researchers found peak circulating GvH clone levels linked to early post-transplant HvG declines.

This table comes from immunoSEQ multiplex PCR, and its TCRdb copy is limited to in-frame clones, with some not included. Counted here are about 17,000 clones, roughly 79% occurring once; the ten biggest clones make up 7.8%. The V and J ends lost 6 bases and 0 bases respectively, with 6 bases between them. The V gene's germline CDR1 is ENHRY and CDR2 SYGVKD. The length of the CDR3 is 13 residues. The starting material, graft tissue, was processed to release intraepithelial and lamina propria lymphocytes. On this clone itself: The antigen is unknown.

This rearrangement joins TRBV10-3 to TRBJ2-1; D gene ambiguous. The source of this sequence is a human patient who received an intestinal transplant, so some T cells may come from the graft donor. The sample consisted of ileum tissue, taken around 470 days after intestinal transplant. CDR3 sequence reads: CAIRAFSYNEQFF. The CDR3 nucleotides are TGTGCCATCAGGGCTTTCTCCTACAATGAGCAGTTCTTC.